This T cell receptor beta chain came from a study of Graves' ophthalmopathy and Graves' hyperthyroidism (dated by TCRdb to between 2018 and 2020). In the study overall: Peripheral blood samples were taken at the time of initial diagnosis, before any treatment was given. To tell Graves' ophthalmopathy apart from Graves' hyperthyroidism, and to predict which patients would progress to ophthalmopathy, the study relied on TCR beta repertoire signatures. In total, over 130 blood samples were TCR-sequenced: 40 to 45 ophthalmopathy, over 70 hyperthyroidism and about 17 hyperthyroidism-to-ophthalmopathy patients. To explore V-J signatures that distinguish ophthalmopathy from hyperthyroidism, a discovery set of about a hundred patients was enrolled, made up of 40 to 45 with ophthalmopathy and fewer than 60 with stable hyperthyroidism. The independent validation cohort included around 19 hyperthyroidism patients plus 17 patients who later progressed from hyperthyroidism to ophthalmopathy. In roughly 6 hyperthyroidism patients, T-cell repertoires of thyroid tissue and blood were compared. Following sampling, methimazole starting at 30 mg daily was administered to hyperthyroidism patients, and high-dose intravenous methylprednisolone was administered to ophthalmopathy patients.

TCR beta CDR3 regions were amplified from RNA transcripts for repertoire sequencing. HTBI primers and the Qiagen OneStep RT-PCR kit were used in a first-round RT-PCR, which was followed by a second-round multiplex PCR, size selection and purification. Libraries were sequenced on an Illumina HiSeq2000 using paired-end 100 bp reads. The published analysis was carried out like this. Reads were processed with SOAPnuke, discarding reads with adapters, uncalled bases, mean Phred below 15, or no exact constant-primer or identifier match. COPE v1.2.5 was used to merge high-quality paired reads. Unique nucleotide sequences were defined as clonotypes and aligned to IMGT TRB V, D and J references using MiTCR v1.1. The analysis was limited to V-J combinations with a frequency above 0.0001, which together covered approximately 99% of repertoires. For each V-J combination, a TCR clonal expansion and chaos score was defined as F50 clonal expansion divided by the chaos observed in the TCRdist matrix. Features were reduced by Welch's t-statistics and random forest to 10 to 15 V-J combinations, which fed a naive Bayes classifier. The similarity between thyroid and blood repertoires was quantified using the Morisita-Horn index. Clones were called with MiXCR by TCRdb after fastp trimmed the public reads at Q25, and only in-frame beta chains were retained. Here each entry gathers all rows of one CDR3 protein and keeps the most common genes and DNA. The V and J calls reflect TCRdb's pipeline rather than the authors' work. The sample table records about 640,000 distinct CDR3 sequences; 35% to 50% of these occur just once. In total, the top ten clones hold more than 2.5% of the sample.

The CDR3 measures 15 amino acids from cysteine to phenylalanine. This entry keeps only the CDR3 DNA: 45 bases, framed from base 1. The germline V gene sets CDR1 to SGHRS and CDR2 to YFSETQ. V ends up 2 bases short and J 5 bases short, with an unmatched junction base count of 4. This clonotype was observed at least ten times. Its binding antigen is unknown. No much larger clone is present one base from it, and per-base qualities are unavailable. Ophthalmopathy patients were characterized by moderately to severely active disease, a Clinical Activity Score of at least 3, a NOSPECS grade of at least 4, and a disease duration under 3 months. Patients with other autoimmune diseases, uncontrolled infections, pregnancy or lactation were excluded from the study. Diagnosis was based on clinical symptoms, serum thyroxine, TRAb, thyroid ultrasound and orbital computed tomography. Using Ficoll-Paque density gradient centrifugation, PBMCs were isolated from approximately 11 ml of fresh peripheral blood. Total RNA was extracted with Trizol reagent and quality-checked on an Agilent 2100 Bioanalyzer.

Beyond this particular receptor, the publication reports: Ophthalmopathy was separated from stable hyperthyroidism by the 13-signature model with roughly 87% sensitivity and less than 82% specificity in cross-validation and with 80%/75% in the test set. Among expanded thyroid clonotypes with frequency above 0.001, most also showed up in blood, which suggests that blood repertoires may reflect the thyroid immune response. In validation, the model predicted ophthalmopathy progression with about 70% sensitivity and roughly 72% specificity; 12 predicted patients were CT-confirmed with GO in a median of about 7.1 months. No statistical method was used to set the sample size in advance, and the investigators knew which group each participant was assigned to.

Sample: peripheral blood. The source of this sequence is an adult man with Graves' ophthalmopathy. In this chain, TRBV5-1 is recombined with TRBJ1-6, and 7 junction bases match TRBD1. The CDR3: CASSFRDSDNSPLHF. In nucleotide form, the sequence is TGCGCCAGCAGCTTCAGGGACAGCGATAATTCACCCCTCCACTTT.